Sequencing of this T cell receptor (beta chain) was carried out in a study of T cells after yellow fever vaccination. General study points: Weaker overall, the secondary response nonetheless peaked faster (day 5 versus 15). Reappearance after the booster was observed for most primary-vaccination clones (96% CD4, roughly 88% CD8). Any FACS-sorted repertoire could hold abundant clonotypes that contaminate it from the bulk population.

The sample holds many counts of this clonotype. Its antigen is still unknown. TCRdb passed the 5' RACE reads through MiXCR, listing each CDR3 protein once. The table has 500,000 to 650,000 distinct CDR3 sequences, roughly 13% seen once. This CDR3 has 15 residues. Germline V CDR1 and CDR2: SGHRS, YFSETQ. The V end lost 0 bases, the J end lost 2 bases, and 12 bases lay between the germline ends. This TCR was recovered from a man aged 25 to 45 who received the YFV17D yellow fever vaccine. The genes are TRBV5-1 and TRBJ2-7; D is possibly TRBD1 (6 bases). The sample was PBMCs, taken on the day of the yellow fever booster vaccination. CDR3 sequence: CASSLETGWAYEQYF. The DNA for the CDR3 is TGCGCCAGCAGCTTGGAAACAGGGTGGGCCTACGAGCAGTACTTC.